The sequence of this T cell receptor (beta chain) was determined in a study of shared clonotypes between healthy human individuals (dated by TCRdb to the early 2020s). Regarding the study in general: The cohort included three men and a couple of women between 18 and 49 years of age. Per donor, three plates each were used for CD4 naive and CD4 memory, two for CD8 naive, and one for CD8 memory. To estimate repertoire size and how much clonotype sharing occurs between individuals, the study deeply sequenced the blood TCR repertoires of 4 to 6 healthy adults. Different laboratories and diverse techniques were used to prepare libraries and sequence TCR repertoires, to increase sequencing depth and limit assay-specific biases. Leukapheresis yielded between about 0.85 and 9 billion PBMCs per donor. General conclusions and limits of the study: Naive subsets generally had larger estimated clonotype richness than memory subsets did. Higher generation probabilities were observed for clonotypes shared by all four sorted-subset donors than for non-shared clonotypes. Sampling was restricted to blood, and TCR repertoires in tissues likely differ from the TCR repertoires found in blood. Approximately 5% of naive CD4, 3.5% of naive CD8, about 2.4% of memory CD4, and around 0.4% of memory CD8 clonotypes were shared across several donors. Pairwise subsampling led to the expectation that sequencing depth would affect the degree of clonotype sharing among donors. Because the study included only a small number of donors, the genetic and exposure-history diversity represented was limited. Even with the large sequencing depth, rarefaction of the sorted-subset datasets indicated that sequencing was incomplete.

Including cysteine and phenylalanine, the CDR3 has 13 amino acids. The CDR3 DNA has 39 bases and is translated from base 1. A distance of 7 bases separates the germline ends of V and J, which lose 0 bases and 7 bases respectively. CDR1 and CDR2 were assigned from the germline V gene as MNHEY and SVGAGI. CD8 naive samples consisted of CD45RO-negative cells that were positively selected for CCR7, yielding a CD45RA+CCR7+ population without TemRA cells. The donors were healthy, HIV-negative adults who had no recently reported acute infections or vaccinations. Every donor was a Caucasian adult living in Nashville, Tennessee, USA. Blood was collected by leukapheresis, and PBMCs were isolated by Ficoll-Histopaque density gradient centrifugation and then cryopreserved in liquid nitrogen vapor phase. Purity and quantity of every magnetically sorted T cell population were checked by analytical flow cytometry. From each sorted fraction, genomic DNA was isolated and quantified by UV absorbance on a Nanodrop 2000c.

Using the deep immunoSEQ assay, TCR CDR3 regions were amplified from genomic DNA by multiplex PCR. Extracted genomic DNA from each cell subset was distributed evenly across all wells of several immunoSEQ 96-well plates, and each plate was treated as a replicate. For sorted subsets, roughly 200 ng of genomic DNA, equivalent to around 31,000 T cell genomes, went into each replicate PCR. Purified libraries were measured with a Qubit 3.0 fluorometer, size-checked on a Bioanalyzer 2100, and measured again with the KAPA Library Quantification kit. Each immunoSEQ 96-well plate was sequenced on its own single-read 150-cycle Illumina NextSeq 550 flow cell. As for the authors' bioinformatics: Because the immunoSEQ output included only junctional sequences and no quality scores, the filtering could not be the same as the filtering used for full-length reads. To assign V/J genes and CDR3, sequences were annotated using PyIR, a Python wrapper for IgBLAST v1.9, with IMGT germline references. Reads were removed for weak V/J assignments (E-value above 1e-6), missing CDR3, stop codons, out-of-frame junctions, or ambiguous translated residues. V3J clonotypes were defined by identical inferred V gene, J gene, and CDR3 amino acid sequence. Percentage overlap between repertoires was calculated by dividing the number of shared unique clonotypes by the size of the smaller repertoire. Three approaches were used to assess repertoire richness: RTK rarefaction, the Chao1 estimator, and Recon v2.1 estimates of unobserved clonotypes. Generation probabilities were computed with OLGA for all TCRbeta clonotypes obtained by the gDNA method from several donors. What TCRdb holds here is the immuneACCESS table cut down to in-frame rearrangements. Part of the clones is not present; checked against another copy, under half of the missing clones reflect an unresolved V gene, and the others are unexplained. The V and J calls and clone size come from that table; D and trimming were worked out from the DNA. Within this sample are about 2.1 million clones, with roughly 91% of them counted one time only. Of the sample, 1.7% is held by the ten largest clones.

On this clone itself: Its cognate antigen has yet to be identified. No base-level quality is on record; no much larger clone is a single base apart.

This chain is built from TRBV6-5 and TRBJ1-5; no D segment can be confidently identified. The source of this sequence is a man younger than 35 in good health. Some clones in this sample may be carry-over from other donors' samples. Sequencing was done on a sample of naive CD8+ T cells from PBMCs. The sample's cell subset or site label is to be understood as: CD45RA+CCR7+. This receptor has the CDR3 CASSYSRRQPQHF. The DNA sequence is as follows: TGTGCCAGCAGTTACTCGAGGCGGCAGCCCCAGCATTTT.